Listed here are 5 T cell receptor beta chains from one sample, sequenced in a study of cytomegalovirus exposure and HLA in healthy donors. The PCR contained 60 Vbeta and 13 Jbeta primers. Method: immunoSEQ multiplex PCR; TCRdb's copy keeps in-frame clones and lacks some. This table holds roughly 100,000 clones. Material for sequencing was PBMCs. The receptors here all came from a woman aged 25 to 39 in good health and CMV-seronegative.

V and J are TRBV5-1 and TRBJ2-5, with 11 positions matching TRBD1. The V gene end was trimmed by 3 bases and the J gene end by 2 bases; junction bases not matched to a gene: 3. This CDR3 region has 15 residues. CDR1 SGHRS and CDR2 YFSETQ come from the germline V gene. The CDR3 sequence is CASSYGTGGQETQYF. CDR3 DNA sequence: TGCGCCAGCAGCTACGGGACAGGGGGTCAAGAGACCCAGTACTTC.

The chain carries TRBV29-1 and TRBJ2-3; 10 nucleotides agree with TRBD1. V shed 7 bases and J 7 bases; nucleotides not matched to a gene: 8. Germline CDR1 SQVTM, CDR2 ANQGSEA. This CDR3 is 13 amino acids long. The CDR3 loop reads CSADRGPWNTQYF. For the CDR3, the DNA is TGCAGCGCCGACAGGGGGCCTTGGAATACGCAGTATTTT.

The chain links TRBV6-1 to TRBJ2-1, with D possibly TRBD2 on 5 matching bases. Germline V CDR1 and CDR2: MNHNS, SASEGT. This CDR3 is 13 amino acids long. Trimming left V 6 bases short and J 3 bases short, with 9 bases between. The CDR3 nucleotides are TGTGCCAGCAGGTCGGGGTACTACAATGAGCAGTTCTTC. Translation: CASRSGYYNEQFF.

The chain carries TRBV2 and TRBJ1-2; 10 bases align to TRBD1. Germline V CDR1 and CDR2: SNHLY, FYNNEI. Unmatched junction bases numbered 5, after V lost 7 bases and J lost 6 bases. This CDR3 comprises 13 residues. DNA for the CDR3: TGTGCCAGCAACCGACAGGGGGCCGATGGCTACACCTTC. It translates to CASNRQGADGYTF.

The chain couples TRBV5-1 to TRBJ2-2; TRBD1 might be the D (6 bases). Per the germline V gene, CDR1 is SGHRS and CDR2 is YFSETQ. The V end lost 2 bases, the J end lost 0 bases, and 14 bases lay between the germline ends. The CDR3 length is 17 residues. The CDR3 protein is CASSFYTGQANTGELFF. In nucleotides, the CDR3 is TGCGCCAGCAGCTTCTACACGGGACAAGCGAACACCGGGGAGCTGTTTTTT.